This TCR beta chain was captured by sequencing in a study of blood T cell repertoires in COVID-19. Study background: Sites across the United States, Italy and Spain contributed samples from acute and convalescent COVID-19. From T cells, B-cell-depleted T cells, or PBMCs came the material, which was cDNA or gDNA.

This CDR3 is 16 amino acids long. The V gene end was trimmed by 6 bases and the J gene end by 0 bases; junction bases not matched to a gene: 7. Germline assignment: CDR1 SEHNR and CDR2 FQNEAQ (reference sequence). In the authors' workflow: Estimated nucleated cell counts came from reference gene primer amplification. Profiling relied on immunoSEQ multiplex PCR, and the TCRdb table lists in-frame clones only, not all of them. That table furnishes V, J and clone size, whereas the DNA furnished D and trimming. Among approximately 60,000 clones, about three quarters were seen once, and the ten largest hold about 50%. This clone was observed at least ten times.

The chain uses TRBV7-9 and TRBJ2-1, with 8 positions matching TRBD2. Sequencing was done on a sample of peripheral blood. The TCR was taken from a woman older than 75 with acute or convalescent COVID-19. For the CDR3, the DNA is TGTGCCAGCAGTAGCGGGAAGGGGAGCTCCTACAATGAGCAGTTCTTC. Its translation is CASSSGKGSSYNEQFF.